A single sample gave rise to the 8 T cell receptor beta chains below, sequenced in a study of chemoradiotherapy in HPV16-positive cancers. Method: immunoSEQ multiplex PCR; TCRdb's copy keeps in-frame clones and lacks some. Of some 7,200 clones listed, roughly 90% are singletons. Material: tumor tissue, obtained from a patient who underwent chemoradiotherapy. These receptors were collected from a human donor with HPV-associated anogenital cancer.

This rearrangement joins TRBV6-1 to TRBJ1-3; 10 nucleotides line up with TRBD1. The ends lost 3 bases at V and 4 bases at J; junction bases unmatched: 6. The CDR3 has 16 residues. Looked up from germline, CDR1 is MNHNS and CDR2 is SASEGT. The CDR3 bases are TGTGCCAGCAGTGAGGTGGGACAGGGGACGGGAAACACCATATATTTT. Residues: CASSEVGQGTGNTIYF.

The J gene is TRBJ1-2, the V gene TRBV5-4; 8 nucleotides match TRBD1. V dropped 4 bases and J dropped 4; count of bases not matched to a gene: 9. The CDR3 runs to 15 residues. Germline CDR1 is SGHNT and CDR2 is YYREEE (reference sequence). CDR3 region: CASSVNSGGGYGYTF. As DNA, the CDR3 is TGTGCCAGCAGCGTCAACTCAGGGGGCGGCTATGGCTACACCTTC.

The chain has TRBV11-2 and TRBJ2-3; 8 bases map to TRBD1. Per germline, CDR1 SGHAT and CDR2 FQNNGV. V was clipped by 5 bases and J by 3 bases; unmatched bases: 10. The CDR3 contains 16 residues. CDR3 in amino acids: CASSTRTGMITDTQYF. The DNA of the CDR3 is TGTGCCAGCAGCACTCGGACAGGGATGATTACAGATACGCAGTATTTT.

The chain uses TRBV10-3 and TRBJ2-7; maybe TRBD1 (6 bases). CDR3 length: 15 amino acids. Germline V gene lookup returns CDR1 ENHRY and CDR2 SYGVKD. Trimming took off 10 bases at V and 1 base at J, with 20 bases between the two ends. The CDR3 DNA sequence: TGTGCCACCAGGGAGTGGCAGGGGCAATCCTACGAGCAGTACTTC. Protein sequence: CATREWQGQSYEQYF.

The count of this clone is one. The CDR3: CASSEREWAYNEQFF. The CDR3 DNA reads TGTGCCAGCAGTGAGCGGGAGTGGGCCTACAATGAGCAGTTCTTC. The genes are TRBV7-8 and TRBJ2-1; 8 bases map to TRBD2. Trimming took 6 bases from V and 2 from J; bases not matched to a gene: 6. Per germline, CDR1 SGHVS and CDR2 FQNEAQ. There are 15 residues in the CDR3.

This clone was seen a few times. The rearrangement uses TRBV27 and TRBJ1-5, with a tentative D call TRBD1 (6 bases). V was trimmed by 3 bases and J by 4 bases, leaving 10 bases between them. CDR1 is MNHEY and CDR2 is SMNVEV in the germline V gene (reference sequence). CDR3 length: 14 residues. The CDR3 nucleotides read TGTGCCAGCAGTTTGAGGCAGGGGAATCAGCCCCAGCATTTT. It codes for CASSLRQGNQPQHF.

The rearrangement joins TRBV5-1 to TRBJ1-2; D remains ambiguous. With 3 bases removed from V and 4 bases from J, the gap between germline ends came to 13 bases. The CDR3 runs 14 residues. Germline values: CDR1 SGHRS, CDR2 YFSETQ. CDR3 nucleotide sequence: TGCGCCAGCAGCTCGGATGGGCTGGGCTATGGCTACACCTTC. It codes for CASSSDGLGYGYTF.

The chain uses TRBV28 and TRBJ1-2; TRBD1 might be the D (6 bases). The length of the CDR3 is 15 residues. The ends were cut back, 4 bases at V and 4 bases at J, with 16 bases in the middle. Germline-derived CDR1 and CDR2 are MDHEN and SYDVKM. The CDR3 DNA reads as TGTGCCAGCAGTTCGATTGGACAGTCCTTCTATGGCTACACCTTC. Amino acid sequence: CASSSIGQSFYGYTF.